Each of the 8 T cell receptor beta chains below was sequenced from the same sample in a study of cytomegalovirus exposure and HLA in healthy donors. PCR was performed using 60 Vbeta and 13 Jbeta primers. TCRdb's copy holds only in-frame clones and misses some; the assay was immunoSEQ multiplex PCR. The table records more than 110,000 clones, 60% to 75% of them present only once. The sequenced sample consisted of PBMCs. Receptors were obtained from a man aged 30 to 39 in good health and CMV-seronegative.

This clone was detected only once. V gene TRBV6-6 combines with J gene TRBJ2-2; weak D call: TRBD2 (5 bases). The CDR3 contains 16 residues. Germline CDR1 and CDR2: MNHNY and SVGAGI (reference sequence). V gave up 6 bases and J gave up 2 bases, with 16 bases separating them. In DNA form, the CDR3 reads TGTGCCAGCAGCCCTTTAGACTACTCAAACACCGGGGAGCTGTTTTTT. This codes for CASSPLDYSNTGELFF.

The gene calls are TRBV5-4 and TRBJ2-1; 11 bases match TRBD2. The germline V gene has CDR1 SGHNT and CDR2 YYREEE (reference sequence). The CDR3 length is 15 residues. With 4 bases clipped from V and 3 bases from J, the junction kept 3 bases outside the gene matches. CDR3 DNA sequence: TGTGCCAGCAGCGTCGGGACTAGCGGCTACAATGAGCAGTTCTTC. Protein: CASSVGTSGYNEQFF. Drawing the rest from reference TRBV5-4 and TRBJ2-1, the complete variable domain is ETGVTQSPTHLIKTRGQQVTLRCSSQSGHNTVSWYQQALGQGPQFIFQYYREEENGRGNFPPRFSGLQFPNYSSELNVNALELDDSALYLCASSVGTSGYNEQFFGPGTRLTVL.

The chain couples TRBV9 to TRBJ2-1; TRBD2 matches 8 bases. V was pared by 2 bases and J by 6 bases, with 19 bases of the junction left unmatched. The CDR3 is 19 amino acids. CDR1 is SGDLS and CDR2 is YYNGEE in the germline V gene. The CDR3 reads CASSVQPYFSSGSSNEQFF. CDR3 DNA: TGTGCCAGCAGCGTGCAACCCTATTTTTCGAGCGGGAGCTCCAATGAGCAGTTCTTC.

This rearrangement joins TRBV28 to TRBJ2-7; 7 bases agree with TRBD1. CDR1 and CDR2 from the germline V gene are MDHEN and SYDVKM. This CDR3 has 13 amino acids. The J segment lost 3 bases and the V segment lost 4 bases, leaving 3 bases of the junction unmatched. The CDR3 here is CASSSGQDYEQYF. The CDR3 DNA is TGTGCCAGCAGTTCCGGACAGGACTACGAGCAGTACTTC.

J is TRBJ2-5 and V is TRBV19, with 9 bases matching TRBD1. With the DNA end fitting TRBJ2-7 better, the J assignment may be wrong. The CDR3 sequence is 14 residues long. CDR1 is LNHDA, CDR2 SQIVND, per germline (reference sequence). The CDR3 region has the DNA TGTGCCAGTAGTACGGGACAGGGAGCCTACGAGCAGTACTTC. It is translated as CASSTGQGAYEQYF.

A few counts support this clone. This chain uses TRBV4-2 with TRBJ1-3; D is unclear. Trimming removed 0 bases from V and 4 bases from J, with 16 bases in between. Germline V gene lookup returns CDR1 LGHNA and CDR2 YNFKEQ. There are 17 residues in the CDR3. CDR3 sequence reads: CASSQDSAEDMGNTIYF. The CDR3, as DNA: TGTGCCAGCAGCCAAGATAGCGCGGAGGATATGGGAAACACCATATATTTT.

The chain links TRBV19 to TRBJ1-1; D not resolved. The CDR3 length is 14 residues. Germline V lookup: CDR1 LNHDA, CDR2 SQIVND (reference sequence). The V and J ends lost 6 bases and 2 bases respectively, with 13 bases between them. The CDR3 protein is CASSQGRVNTEAFF. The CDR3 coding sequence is TGTGCCAGTAGCCAAGGGAGAGTTAACACTGAAGCTTTCTTT.

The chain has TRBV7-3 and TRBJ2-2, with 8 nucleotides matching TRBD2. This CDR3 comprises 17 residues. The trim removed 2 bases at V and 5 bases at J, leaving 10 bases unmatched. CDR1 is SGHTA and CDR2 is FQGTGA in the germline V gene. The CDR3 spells CASSLGAGGLKTGELFF. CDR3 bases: TGTGCCAGCAGCTTAGGCGCGGGGGGCCTGAAAACCGGGGAGCTGTTTTTT.